The source of this TCR beta chain is a study of tumor and adjacent non-tumor tissue in lung cancer. Study as a whole: There were fewer than 15 adenocarcinoma, a couple of squamous cell carcinoma and 1 small cell lung cancer cases.

Both ends counted, the CDR3 spans 14 residues. CDR1 and CDR2 (germline): SQVTM, ANQGSEA. TCRbeta libraries were built with three rounds of nested PCR, modified from ARM-PCR. Via MiXCR, TCRdb re-called the multiplex PCR reads, giving one row per CDR3 protein. This table has more than 85,000 distinct CDR3 sequences, 75% to 90% appearing once. Points on this clonotype: Antigen specificity is unknown. The missing conserved phenylalanine or tryptophan at the end of this CDR3 makes a read error likely. The DNA is omitted, as the CDR3 cannot be located on it reliably, and the CDR3 follows TCRdb's listing.

No cell sorting was done before RNA was extracted from the tissue. Between August and November 2014, newly diagnosed, chemotherapy-naive lung cancer patients underwent thoracic surgery in China. The study's findings and limits: Compared with tumor, normal lung showed significantly lower TCR diversity.

This chain links TRBV29-1 with TRBJ1-2. Sequenced sample: lung tumor tissue. The TCR comes from a man between 70 and 80 years old with non-small cell lung cancer. CDR3 residues: CSVYQRVRGDGYTS.